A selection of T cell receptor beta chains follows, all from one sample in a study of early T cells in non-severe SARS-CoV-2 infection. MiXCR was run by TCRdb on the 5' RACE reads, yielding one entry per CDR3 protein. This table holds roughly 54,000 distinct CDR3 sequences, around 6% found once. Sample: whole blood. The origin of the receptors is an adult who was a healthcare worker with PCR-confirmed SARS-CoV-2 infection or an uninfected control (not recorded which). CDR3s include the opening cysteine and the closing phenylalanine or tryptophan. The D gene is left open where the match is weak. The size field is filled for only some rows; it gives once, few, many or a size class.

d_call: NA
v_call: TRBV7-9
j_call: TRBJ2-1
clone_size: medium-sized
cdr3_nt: TGTGCCAGCAGCCCAGCCGGGACTCCAGAGAATGAGCAGTTCTTC
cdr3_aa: CASSPAGTPENEQFF

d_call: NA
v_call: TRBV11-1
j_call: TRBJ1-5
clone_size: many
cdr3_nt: TGTGCCAGCAGCTTAGGCCCGGGACGGCATCAGCCCCAGCATTTT
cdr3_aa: CASSLGPGRHQPQHF

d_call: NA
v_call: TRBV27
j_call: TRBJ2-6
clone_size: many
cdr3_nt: TGTGCCAGCAGACCATCGGCGGGAGGGGCCAACGTCCTGACTTTC
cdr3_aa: CASRPSAGGANVLTF

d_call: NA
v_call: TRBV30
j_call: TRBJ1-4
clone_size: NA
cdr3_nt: TGTGCCTGGAGCTCAGGCGGGGGGCGTTGGGAAAAACTGTTTTTT
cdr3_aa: CAWSSGGGRWEKLFF

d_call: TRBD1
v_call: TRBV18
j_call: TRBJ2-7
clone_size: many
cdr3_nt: TGTGCCAGCTCACCTTGGGGGACAGGGGCGGTCGAGCAGTACTTC
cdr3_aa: CASSPWGTGAVEQYF

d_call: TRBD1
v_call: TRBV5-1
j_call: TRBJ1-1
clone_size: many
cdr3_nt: TGCGCCAGCAGCTCCGCAGGGGGGTGGAACACTGAAGCTTTCTTT
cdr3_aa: CASSSAGGWNTEAFF

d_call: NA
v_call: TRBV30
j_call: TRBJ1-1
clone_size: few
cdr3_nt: TGTGCCTGGAGCAGGACAGCGAACACTGAAGCTTTCTTT
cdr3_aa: CAWSRTANTEAFF

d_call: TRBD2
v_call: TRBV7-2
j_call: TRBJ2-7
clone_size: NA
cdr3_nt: TGTGCCAGCAGCTTAGTTGCGGGGGGGACCCAGGAGCAGTACTTC
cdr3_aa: CASSLVAGGTQEQYF

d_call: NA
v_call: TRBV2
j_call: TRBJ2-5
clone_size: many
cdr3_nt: TGTGCCAGCACGGTATTAGGCGGAAAGACCCAGTACTTC
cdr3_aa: CASTVLGGKTQYF

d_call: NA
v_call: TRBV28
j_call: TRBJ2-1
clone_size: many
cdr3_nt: TGTGCCAGCAGTCCCCGGAGTGAGCAGTTCTTC
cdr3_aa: CASSPRSEQFF

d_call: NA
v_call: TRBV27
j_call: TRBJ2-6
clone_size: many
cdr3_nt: TGTGCCAGCAGCCCGGCCTCTGGGGCCAACGTCCTGACTTTC
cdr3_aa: CASSPASGANVLTF

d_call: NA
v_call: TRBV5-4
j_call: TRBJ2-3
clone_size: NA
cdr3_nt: TGTGCCAGCAGCTTGGCCGGTTCTAGCACAGATACGCAGTATTTT
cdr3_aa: CASSLAGSSTDTQYF

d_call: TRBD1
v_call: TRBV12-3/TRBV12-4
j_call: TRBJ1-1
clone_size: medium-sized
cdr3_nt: TGTGCCAGCAGTACTGGACAGGTTCGCACTGAAGCTTTCTTT
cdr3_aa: CASSTGQVRTEAFF

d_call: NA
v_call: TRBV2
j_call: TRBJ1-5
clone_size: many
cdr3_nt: TGTGCCAGCAGTGAATTTGGGGCCGACAGTCAACAGCATTTT
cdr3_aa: CASSEFGADSQQHF

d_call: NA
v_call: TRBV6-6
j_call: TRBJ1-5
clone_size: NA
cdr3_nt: TGTGCCAGCAATCGAAGTAGGGGCCCTGGCAATCAGCCCCAGCATTTT
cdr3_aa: CASNRSRGPGNQPQHF

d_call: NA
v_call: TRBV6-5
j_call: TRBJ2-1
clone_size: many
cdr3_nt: TGTGCCAGCAGGTCCGACCGGAGTGACGCACACAATGAGCAGTTCTTC
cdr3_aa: CASRSDRSDAHNEQFF

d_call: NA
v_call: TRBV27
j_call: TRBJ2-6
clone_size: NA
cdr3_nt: TGTGCCAGCAGTTATCGCCTCGACAGGGCCAACGTCCTGACTTTC
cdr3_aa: CASSYRLDRANVLTF

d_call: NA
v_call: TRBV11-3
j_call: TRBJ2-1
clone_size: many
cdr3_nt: TGTGCCAGCAGCTCAGGGGGGAGCTCCTACAATGAGCAGTTCTTC
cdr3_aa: CASSSGGSSYNEQFF

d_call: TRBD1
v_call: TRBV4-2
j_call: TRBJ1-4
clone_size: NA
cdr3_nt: TGTGCCAGCAGCAGCGGACAGGGCTTTGCTAATGAAAAACTGTTTTTT
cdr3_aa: CASSSGQGFANEKLFF

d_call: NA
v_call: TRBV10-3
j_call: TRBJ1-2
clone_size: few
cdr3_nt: TGTGCCATCAGTGAGTCGGCAGGGAAGTATGGCTACACCTTC
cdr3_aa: CAISESAGKYGYTF

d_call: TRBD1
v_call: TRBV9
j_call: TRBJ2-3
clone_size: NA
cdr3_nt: TGTGCCAGCAGCGCCCTCGGACAGGTGCTGCGCACAGATACGCAGTATTTT
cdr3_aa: CASSALGQVLRTDTQYF

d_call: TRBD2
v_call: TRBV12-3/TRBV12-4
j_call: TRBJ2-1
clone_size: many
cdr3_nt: TGTGCCAGCGGACCGGGGAGGGCTGACAATGAGCAGTTCTTC
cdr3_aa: CASGPGRADNEQFF

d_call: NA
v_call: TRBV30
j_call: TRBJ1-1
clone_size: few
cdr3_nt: TGTGCCTGGAGCCCCGGGGCCGCCACTGAAGCTTTCTTT
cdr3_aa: CAWSPGAATEAFF

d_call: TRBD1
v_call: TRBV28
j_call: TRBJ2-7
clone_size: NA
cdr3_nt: TGTGCCGCCGGCAGGGGGCGCGGGTACGAGCAGTACTTC
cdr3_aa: CAAGRGRGYEQYF

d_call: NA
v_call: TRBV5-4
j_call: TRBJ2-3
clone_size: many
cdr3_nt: TGTGCCAGCAGCTCGGGGGTAGCGGCTATAAGCACAGATACGCAGTATTTT
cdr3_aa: CASSSGVAAISTDTQYF

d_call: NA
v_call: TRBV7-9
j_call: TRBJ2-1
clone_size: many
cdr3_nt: TGTGCCAGCAGCTCCGGGCCGTCGGGGCAGTTCTTC
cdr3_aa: CASSSGPSGQFF

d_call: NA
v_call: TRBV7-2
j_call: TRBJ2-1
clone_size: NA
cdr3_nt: TGTGCCAGCAGCCTAGATTCAGGTGGCACCTACAATGAGCAGTTCTTC
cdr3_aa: CASSLDSGGTYNEQFF

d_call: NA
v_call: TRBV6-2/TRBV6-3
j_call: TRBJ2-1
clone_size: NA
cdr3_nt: TGTGCCAGCAGCCGGCCTCATGACAATGAGCAGTTCTTC
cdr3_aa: CASSRPHDNEQFF

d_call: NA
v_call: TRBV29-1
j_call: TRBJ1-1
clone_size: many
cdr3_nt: TGCAGCGTTGAGCAGGGGCGTACTGAAGCTTTCTTT
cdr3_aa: CSVEQGRTEAFF

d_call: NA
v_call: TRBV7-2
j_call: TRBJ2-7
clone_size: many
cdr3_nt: TGTGCCAGCAGCAGTTCCCGAAGATCTAACTACGAGCAGTACTTC
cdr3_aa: CASSSSRRSNYEQYF

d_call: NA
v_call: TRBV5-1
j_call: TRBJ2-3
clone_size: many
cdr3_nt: TGCGCCAGCAGCTGGGGCCGTACAGATACGCAGTATTTT
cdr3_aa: CASSWGRTDTQYF

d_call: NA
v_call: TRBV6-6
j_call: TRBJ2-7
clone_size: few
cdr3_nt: TGTGCCAGCAGTTACCCGGGGGGATCCAAGGCACAGGGCTTCCACGAGCAGTACTTC
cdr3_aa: CASSYPGGSKAQGFHEQYF

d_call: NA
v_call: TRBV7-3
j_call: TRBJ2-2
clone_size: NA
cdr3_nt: TGTGCCAGCAGCCCAGGAGGTAGACCCGGGGAGCTGTTTTTT
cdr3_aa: CASSPGGRPGELFF

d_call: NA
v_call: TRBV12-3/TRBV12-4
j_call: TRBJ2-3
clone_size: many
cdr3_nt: TGTGCCAGCGGGGGGTATCCTTTGAATACGCAGTATTTT
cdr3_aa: CASGGYPLNTQYF

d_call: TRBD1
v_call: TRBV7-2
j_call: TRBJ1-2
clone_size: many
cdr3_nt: TGTGCCAGCAGCTTAGTCCGACAGGGCGAGTACACCTTC
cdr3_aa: CASSLVRQGEYTF

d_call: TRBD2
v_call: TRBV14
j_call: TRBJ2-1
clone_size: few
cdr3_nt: TGTGCCAGCAGTCCTATTAGCGGGAGGGCCTACAATGAGCAGTTCTTC
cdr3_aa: CASSPISGRAYNEQFF

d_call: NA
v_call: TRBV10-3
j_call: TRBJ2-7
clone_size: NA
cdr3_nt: TGTGCCACCCGGGTCCCTCCGGGAGAGCAGTACTTC
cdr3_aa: CATRVPPGEQYF

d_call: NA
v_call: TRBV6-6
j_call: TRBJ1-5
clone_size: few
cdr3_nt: TGTGCCAGCACCCCACTGTCCCTGAGCAATCAGCCCCAGCATTTT
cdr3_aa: CASTPLSLSNQPQHF

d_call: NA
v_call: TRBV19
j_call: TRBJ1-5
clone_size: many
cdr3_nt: TGTGCCAGTCGCCGACCCGATAGCAATCAGCCCCAGCATTTT
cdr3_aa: CASRRPDSNQPQHF

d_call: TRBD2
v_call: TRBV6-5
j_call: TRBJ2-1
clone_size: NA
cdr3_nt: TGTGCCAGCAGTTACACCGGGACTAACAATGAGCAGTTCTTC
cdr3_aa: CASSYTGTNNEQFF

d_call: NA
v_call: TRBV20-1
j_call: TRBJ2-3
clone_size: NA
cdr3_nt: TGCAGTGCTAGTGCGGAGGGCCGCACAGATACGCAGTATTTT
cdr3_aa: CSASAEGRTDTQYF

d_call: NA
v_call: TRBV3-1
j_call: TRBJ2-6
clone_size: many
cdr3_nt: TGTGCCAGCAGCCAAGATTATCCGTGGTTCACCTCTGGGGCCAACGTCCTGACTTTC
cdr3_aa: CASSQDYPWFTSGANVLTF

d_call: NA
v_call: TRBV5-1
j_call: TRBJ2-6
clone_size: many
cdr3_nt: TGCGCCAGCAGCTTGGGGTCAGGGGCTGGGGCCAACGTCCTGACTTTC
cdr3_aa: CASSLGSGAGANVLTF

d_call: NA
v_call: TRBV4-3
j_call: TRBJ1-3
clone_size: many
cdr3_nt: TGCGCCAGCAGCCCAGCCCAAGGCTCGGGAAACACCATATATTTT
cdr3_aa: CASSPAQGSGNTIYF

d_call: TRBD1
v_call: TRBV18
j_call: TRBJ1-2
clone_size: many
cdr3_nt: TGTGCCAGCTCACGAGCGGGGACAGGGGTTGTTGGCTACACCTTC
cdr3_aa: CASSRAGTGVVGYTF

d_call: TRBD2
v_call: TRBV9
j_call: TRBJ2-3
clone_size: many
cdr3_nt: TGTGCCAGCAGCAACCGCCGAGGACTAGCGGGAAGCACAGATACGCAGTATTTT
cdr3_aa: CASSNRRGLAGSTDTQYF

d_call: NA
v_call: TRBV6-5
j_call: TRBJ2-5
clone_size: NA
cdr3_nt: TGTGCCAGCAGGCCTCCAGGGACTTTTGTAGGGACCCAGTACTTC
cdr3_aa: CASRPPGTFVGTQYF

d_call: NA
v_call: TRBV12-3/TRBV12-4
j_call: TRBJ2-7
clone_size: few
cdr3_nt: TGTGCCAGCAGTTCGAGACAGTACTACGAGCAGTACTTC
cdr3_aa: CASSSRQYYEQYF